The clone carrying this TCR beta chain has just one count. The record originates from a study of CD8+CD57+ T cells in acquired aplastic anemia. The germline gives CDR1 SGDLS, CDR2 YYNGEE. The germline V and J ends were trimmed by 2 bases and 4 bases, with 15 bases remaining between them. The length of the CDR3 is 15 residues. Genomic DNA acted as the template from which TCR beta VDJ combination and CDR3 sequence profiling were carried out. MiXCR, applied by TCRdb to the reads, yields one record per CDR3 protein. The data contain 150,000 to 200,000 distinct CDR3 sequences, less than 65% of them singletons.

What was sequenced was sorted CD4+, CD8+, or CD8+CD57+ T cells (not recorded which) from PBMCs. This chain joins TRBV9 and TRBJ2-5; D is perhaps TRBD2 (6 bases). The source of this sequence is a human donor with severe aplastic anemia or a healthy control (not recorded which). The chain's CDR3 is CASSVGTSPLETQYF. In DNA form, the CDR3 reads TGTGCCAGCAGCGTGGGAACTAGCCCCCTAGAGACCCAGTACTTC.